The 28 T cell receptor beta chains reported below all come from one sample, sequenced in a study of T cells expressing NK-cell markers. Following a re-call of the 5' RACE reads, TCRdb has one entry per CDR3 protein and lacks DNA. This sample contains 500,000 or so distinct CDR3 sequences. The sample was blood T cells: a sorted CD56 or NKG2C T cell subset, CD4+ or CD8+ T cells, or bulk PBMC T cells (not recorded which). These receptors all come from a man younger than 30 in good health.

CDR3 in amino acids: CASSQTDRPNYGYTF. The V gene is TRBV6-1, the J gene TRBJ1-2; the D gene TCRdb calls, TRBD1, cannot be checked with no DNA. Germline V gives CDR1 MNHNS, CDR2 SASEGT. There are 15 residues in the CDR3.

The J gene is TRBJ2-1, the V gene TRBV9; TCRdb picks TRBD2, but there is no DNA to check that call. The CDR3 is 15 residues long. Germline-derived CDR1 and CDR2 are SGDLS and YYNGEE. The CDR3: CASSYIAGPYNEQFF.

The chain is built from TRBV2 and TRBJ2-7; TCRdb lists TRBD1, though no DNA is available to test this call. Germline lookup yields CDR1 SNHLY and CDR2 FYNNEI. The CDR3 runs 14 residues. The CDR3 region is CASKQGESSYEQYF.

The CDR3 loop reads CSARDPDRLRSNYGYTF. The chain combines TRBV20-1 with TRBJ1-2; with no DNA, the TCRdb D assignment of TRBD1 cannot be verified. There are 17 residues in the CDR3. The germline V gene has CDR1 DFQATT and CDR2 SNEGSKA (reference sequence).

The chain links TRBV12-3 or TRBV12-4 to TRBJ2-5. The CDR3 has 12 residues. The CDR3 spells CASSALRKTQYF.

The V gene is TRBV4-1, the J gene TRBJ1-1; there is no DNA to check the TCRdb D call of TRBD1. Germline V gene data show CDR1 as MGHRA and CDR2 as YSYEKL. This CDR3 has 13 amino acids. The CDR3 sequence: CASSQLPGTEAFF.

The chain uses TRBV10-3 and TRBJ2-5; TCRdb gives TRBD2 as the D gene, but with no DNA this cannot be confirmed. The CDR3 runs 16 residues. CDR1 and CDR2 (germline): ENHRY, SYGVKD. CDR3 protein: CAISESRLAGWETQYF.

This chain uses TRBV24-1 with TRBJ2-1. The CDR3 sequence is 16 residues long. Germline loops: CDR1 KGHDR, CDR2 SFDVKD. CDR3 protein: CATSDLPDSSYNEQFF.

The chain employs TRBV20-1 and TRBJ2-1; there is no DNA to check the TCRdb D call of TRBD1. Germline CDR1 reads DFQATT; CDR2 reads SNEGSKA (reference sequence). The CDR3 is 14 residues long. The CDR3 sequence is CSARAPDGYNEQFF.

This rearrangement joins TRBV5-1 to TRBJ2-3; TCRdb reports TRBD2, a call that lacks DNA to check it against. Germline loops: CDR1 SGHRS, CDR2 YFSETQ. The CDR3 loop spans 15 amino acids. CDR3 residues: CASSPGGSLTDTQYF.

This chain joins TRBV25-1 and TRBJ2-5. Germline CDR1 reads MGHDK; CDR2 reads SYGVNS. The CDR3 loop spans 15 amino acids. CDR3 amino acids: CASSGVGTYQETQYF.

This chain links TRBV7-9 with TRBJ2-2. The CDR3 contains 16 residues. The germline gives CDR1 SEHNR, CDR2 FQNEAQ (reference sequence). This CDR3 reads CASSTSSWTRVGELFF.

The gene calls are TRBV27 and TRBJ2-1. Germline V CDR1 and CDR2: MNHEY, SMNVEV (reference sequence). This CDR3 has 17 amino acids. CDR3 loop: CASSLPNIGSSYNEQFF.

This chain joins TRBV14 and TRBJ2-5; TCRdb calls TRBD1, which cannot be checked without DNA. The CDR3 sequence is 14 residues long. The germline V gene has CDR1 SGHDN and CDR2 FVKESK. The CDR3 spells CASSRDSDGQTQYF.

This chain links TRBV7-9 with TRBJ2-1. The CDR3 contains 15 residues. Germline V gene lookup returns CDR1 SEHNR and CDR2 FQNEAQ (reference sequence). CDR3 protein: CASSLGMWPYNEQFF.

The chain recombines TRBV9 with TRBJ2-5; the TRBD1 assignment by TCRdb is unverifiable without DNA. The CDR3 is 15 residues long. The V gene's germline CDR1 is SGDLS and CDR2 YYNGEE. The CDR3 sequence: CASSIMRGRQETQYF.

The rearrangement uses TRBV6-2 or TRBV6-3 and TRBJ2-6; TCRdb reports TRBD1, a call that lacks DNA to check it against. The CDR3 length is 19 residues. Germline loops: CDR1 MNHEY, CDR2 SVGEGT. The CDR3 reads CASSPLLRVASSGANVLTF.

The rearrangement uses TRBV5-1 and TRBJ2-3; TCRdb indicates TRBD1, and absent DNA this call remains unverified. In germline, CDR1 is SGHRS, CDR2 YFSETQ. The CDR3 spans 14 residues. The chain's CDR3 is CASSQRPGTDTQYF. Filled out from reference TRBV5-1 and TRBJ2-3, the complete variable domain reads KAGVTQTPRYLIKTRGQQVTLSCSPISGHRSVSWYQQTPGQGLQFLFEYFSETQRNKGNFPGRFSGRQFSNSRSEMNVSTLELGDSALYLCASSQRPGTDTQYFGPGTRLTVL.

V is TRBV5-5 and J is TRBJ2-2. The CDR3 contains 12 residues. Germline CDR1 is SGHKS and CDR2 is YYEKEE (reference sequence). This chain's CDR3 is CASSWDFGELFF.

V usage is TRBV5-1 and J usage is TRBJ2-5. The CDR3 sequence is 16 residues long. Germline CDR1 is SGHRS and CDR2 is YFSETQ. This CDR3 reads CASSLVGTSSQETQYF.

The rearrangement joins TRBV20-1 to TRBJ2-5; TCRdb indicates TRBD1, and absent DNA this call remains unverified. Germline loops: CDR1 DFQATT, CDR2 SNEGSKA (reference sequence). The CDR3 has 12 amino acids. CDR3: CSASLQGETQYF.

The V and J genes are TRBV28 and TRBJ2-1; TCRdb designates TRBD1, a call that cannot be tested without DNA. Germline V gene lookup returns CDR1 MDHEN and CDR2 SYDVKM. The CDR3 has 13 residues. CDR3 loop: CASSPGQYNEQFF.

The chain links TRBV9 to TRBJ2-1; TCRdb indicates TRBD2, and absent DNA this call remains unverified. The CDR3 runs 15 residues. CDR1 and CDR2 (germline): SGDLS, YYNGEE. The CDR3 here is CASSVAKDELNEQFF.

The rearrangement uses TRBV29-1 and TRBJ2-1; the TCRdb D gene call, TRBD2, has no DNA to confirm it. The CDR3 runs 15 residues. Germline loops: CDR1 SQVTM, CDR2 ANQGSEA. The CDR3 reads CSVAPRLAGGYEQFF.

V and J are TRBV7-9 and TRBJ2-1. Germline CDR1 is SEHNR and CDR2 is FQNEAQ (reference sequence). There are 16 residues in the CDR3. The CDR3 sequence is CASSLAERSSYNEQFF.

The chain carries TRBV3-1 and TRBJ2-3. The CDR3 runs to 14 residues. Germline V gene lookup returns CDR1 LGHDT and CDR2 YNNKEL (reference sequence). The CDR3 loop is CASSPTLSADTQYF.

V usage is TRBV20-1 and J usage is TRBJ1-3. Germline V CDR1 and CDR2: DFQATT, SNEGSKA (reference sequence). The CDR3 totals 16 residues. This CDR3 is CSARGLTVASGNTIYF.

The chain combines TRBV6-2 or TRBV6-3 with TRBJ2-5; as DNA is missing, the TRBD2 call by TCRdb cannot be tested. The CDR3 contains 17 residues. From germline, CDR1 is MNHEY and CDR2 SVGEGT. CDR3 in amino acids: CASSQPFQTSGDETQYF.